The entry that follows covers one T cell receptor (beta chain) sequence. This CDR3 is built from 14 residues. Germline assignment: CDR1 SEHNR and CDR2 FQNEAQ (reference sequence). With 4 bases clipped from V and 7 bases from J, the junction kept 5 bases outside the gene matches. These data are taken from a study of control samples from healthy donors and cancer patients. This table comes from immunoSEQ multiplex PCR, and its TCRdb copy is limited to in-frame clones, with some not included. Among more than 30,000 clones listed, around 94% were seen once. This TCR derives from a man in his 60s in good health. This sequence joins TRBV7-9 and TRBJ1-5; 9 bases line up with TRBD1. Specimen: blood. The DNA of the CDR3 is TGTGCCAGCAGCTCCGGGACAGGGTTCCAGCCCCAGCATTTT. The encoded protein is CASSSGTGFQPQHF. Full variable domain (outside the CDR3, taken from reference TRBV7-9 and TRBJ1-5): DTGVSQNPRHKITKRGQNVTFRCDPISEHNRLYWYRQTLGQGPEFLTYFQNEAQLEKSRLLSDRFSAERPKGSFSTLEIQRTEQGDSAMYLCASSSGTGFQPQHFGDGTRLSIL.